The next 30 T cell receptor beta chains were all read from a single sample in a study of read filtering for tumor transcriptome and immune sequencing. Molecular barcoded adaptors covering alpha/delta and beta/gamma chains were used on about 0.4 ug RNA. TCRdb called the reads again in MiXCR, with one record for every CDR3 protein. The sample has about 48,000 distinct CDR3 sequences, approximately 18% seen once; the top ten hold 15%. The sequencing sample was made of a population of CD138-negative cells sorted from bone marrow. The origin of the receptors is a donor over 35 with multiple myeloma.

Points on this clonotype: A single base separates this from a much larger clone, so it may be a read error. The rearrangement joins TRBV7-3 to TRBJ1-3, with a possible D match to TRBD1 (6 bases). This CDR3 contains 15 residues. Germline CDR1 is SGHTA and CDR2 is FQGTGA. CDR3 DNA: TGTGCCAGGAGCTTAGGGGGGGGCTCTGGAAACACCATATATTTT. The encoded protein is CARSLGGGSGNTIYF.

This clonotype was found many times. The chain links TRBV6-4 to TRBJ1-1; D is unclear. Germline-derived CDR1 and CDR2 are MRHNA and SNTAGT. Trimming removed 2 bases from V and 2 bases from J, with 15 bases in between. The CDR3 has 16 residues. The CDR3 DNA reads as TGTGCCAGCAGTGACGGCCGGCGACCGACTAACACTGAAGCTTTCTTT. Amino acid sequence: CASSDGRRPTNTEAFF.

Turning to this clonotype: A much larger clone differs from this one at a single base, so this may be a read error. Without the conserved terminal phenylalanine or tryptophan, this CDR3 likely stems from a read error. The chain has TRBV7-9 and TRBJ2-1, with D perhaps matching TRBD2 (6 bases). From germline, CDR1 is SEHNR and CDR2 FQNEAQ (reference sequence). V lost 6 bases, J lost 0 bases, and 12 bases lay in between. The CDR3 contains 15 residues. The CDR3 loop reads CASRFSGSSYNEQFS. For the CDR3, the DNA is TGTGCCAGCAGATTTAGCGGTAGCTCCTACAATGAGCAGTTCTCC.

A note on this clonotype: This may be a read error, as it is one base from a much larger clone. The V gene is TRBV2, the J gene TRBJ2-7, with 7 nucleotides matching TRBD1. This CDR3 is built from 12 residues. V shed 4 bases, J shed 5 bases, and the junction held 2 bases outside the gene matches. The germline V gene encodes CDR1 SNHLY and CDR2 FYNNEI. CDR3 in amino acids: CASSGQGHEQYF. CDR3 DNA: TGTGCCAGCAGTGGACAGGGCCACGAGCAGTACTTC.

This clonotype is medium-sized. The chain links TRBV7-8 to TRBJ2-3, with D maybe TRBD1 (6 bases). CDR1 SGHVS and CDR2 FQNEAQ come from the germline V gene. The V end was cut by 5 bases, the J end by 2 bases, with 14 bases between. The CDR3 spans 15 residues. The CDR3 bases are TGTGCCAGCAGCCCCCGAGCAGGGGACACAGATACGCAGTATTTT. Translation: CASSPRAGDTDTQYF.

The sample holds many counts of this clonotype. The genes are TRBV14 and TRBJ2-5; perhaps TRBD2 as D (6 bases). CDR3 length: 13 residues. CDR1 SGHDN and CDR2 FVKESK come from the germline V gene. Between the trimmed V and J ends, which lost 4 bases and 5 bases, there was a span of 11 bases. CDR3 residues: CASSRGLAETQYF. The CDR3 DNA reads as TGTGCCAGCAGCCGAGGTCTAGCGGAGACCCAGTACTTC. The whole variable domain, remainder taken from reference TRBV14 and TRBJ2-5, is EAGVTQFPSHSVIEKGQTVTLRCDPISGHDNLYWYRRVMGKEIKFLLHFVKESKQDESGMPNNRFLAERTGGTYSTLKVQPAELEDSGVYFCASSRGLAETQYFGPGTRLLVL.

A note on this clonotype: One end of the junction is discordant with germline, which a read error may explain. This chain links TRBV20-1 with TRBJ2-1; weak D call: TRBD2 (5 bases). This CDR3 is built from 16 residues. Germline V gene data show CDR1 as DFQATT and CDR2 as SNEGSKA (reference sequence). The CDR3 DNA follows: TGCGGTGCTATTCGCCGACTACCGGGATACAACCATGAGCAGTTCTTC. The encoded protein is CGAIRRLPGYNHEQFF.

This clonotype has at least ten counts. This chain joins TRBV29-1 and TRBJ1-1; D gene unclear. The CDR3 is made up of 12 amino acids. Deletions cut 0 bases from V and 4 bases from J, with 6 bases between. The germline CDR1 and CDR2 sequences are SQVTM and ANQGSEA. The CDR3 nucleotides are TGCAGCGTTGAAGAGGGATTCACTGAAGCTTTCTTT. This sequence encodes CSVEEGFTEAFF.

This sequence joins TRBV21-1 and TRBJ2-2; the table's D call of TRBD2 was not tested on the DNA. TRBV21-1 is noted as a pseudogene. The CDR3 covers 14 residues. CDR3 bases: TGTGCCAGCAGCGCCCGCTACAACACCGGGGAGCTGTTTTTT. Protein sequence: CASSARYNTGELFF.

Comments on this clonotype: This sequence may be a read error, since a much larger clone differs from it by one base. The genes are TRBV20-1 and TRBJ2-3, with D uncertain. Germline V lookup: CDR1 DFQATT, CDR2 SNEGSKA (reference sequence). Trimming removed 7 bases from V and 2 bases from J, with 10 bases in between. This CDR3 has 12 residues. CDR3 in DNA: TGCAGTGGCATACTAATCACAGATACGCAGTATTTT. Amino acids: CSGILITDTQYF.

This clonotype was detected many times. The gene calls are TRBV20-1 and TRBJ2-5, with 10 bases identical to TRBD2. The CDR3 has 15 residues. Germline CDR1 reads DFQATT; CDR2 reads SNEGSKA (reference sequence). V trimming: 0 bases; J trimming: 4 bases; junction bases outside the gene matches: 5. For the CDR3, the DNA is TGCAGTGCTAGAGATTTCCTAGCGGGAGCAGAGACCCAGTACTTC. Translated, it gives CSARDFLAGAETQYF.

Ten or more counts support this clonotype. The chain is built from TRBV4-2 and TRBJ1-5; D might be TRBD1 (6 bases). Trimming took 4 bases from V and 1 from J, leaving 11 bases between them. This CDR3 contains 15 residues. Germline V lookup: CDR1 LGHNA, CDR2 YNFKEQ. The CDR3 DNA reads as TGTGCCAGCAGCCGGGACATAGCCAGCAATCAGCCCCAGCATTTT. As protein: CASSRDIASNQPQHF.

This clonotype appeared a single time. Since a much larger clone is just one base distant, this may be a read error. V and J are TRBV6-6 and TRBJ2-3; D call uncertain. The CDR3 loop spans 11 amino acids. The germline gives CDR1 MNHNY, CDR2 SVGAGI (reference sequence). The CDR3 loop is CASSPRNTRYF. CDR3 DNA: TGTGCCAGCAGCCCCAGAAATACGCGGTATTTT.

This clonotype was recorded at least ten times. The V and J genes are TRBV28 and TRBJ1-2; the D is unclear. This CDR3 has 13 residues. Trimming took 4 bases from V and 5 from J, leaving 11 bases between them. Germline lookup yields CDR1 MDHEN and CDR2 SYDVKM. DNA of the CDR3: TGTGCCAGCAGTTCTAACGGCCCTTATGGCTACACCTTC. Encoded protein: CASSSNGPYGYTF.

At least ten counts were recorded for this clonotype. This chain connects TRBV7-9 to TRBJ2-1, with D tentatively TRBD1 or TRBD2 (6 bases each). V lost 6 bases and J lost 0, with 12 bases in between. The length of the CDR3 is 15 residues. Germline V CDR1 and CDR2: SEHNR, FQNEAQ (reference sequence). The CDR3: CASSRGDNSYNEQFF. CDR3 sequence (DNA): TGTGCCAGCAGTAGGGGGGACAACTCCTACAATGAGCAGTTCTTC.

This clonotype has at least ten counts. This chain joins TRBV5-1 and TRBJ2-5; 7 bases are shared with TRBD1. V was clipped by 2 bases and J by 4 bases; unmatched bases: 8. This CDR3 comprises 15 residues. Germline V CDR1 and CDR2: SGHRS, YFSETQ. The CDR3 region is CASSFTGASLETQYF. CDR3 in DNA: TGCGCCAGCAGCTTCACAGGGGCGAGTTTAGAGACCCAGTACTTC.

This clonotype was seen at least ten times. V is TRBV10-2 and J is TRBJ1-6; a weak D match, TRBD1 (5 bases). Germline V gene lookup returns CDR1 WSHSY and CDR2 SAAADI. V was pared by 6 bases and J by 10 bases, with 13 bases between. The CDR3 has 13 residues. The CDR3 is CASRGTSGSPLHF. CDR3 nucleotide sequence: TGCGCCAGCAGAGGGACCTCCGGATCACCCCTCCACTTT.

The chain joins TRBV7-2 to TRBJ1-5, with unresolved D. The CDR3 consists of 13 residues. CDR1 is SGHTA, CDR2 FQGNSA, per germline. V gave up 2 bases and J gave up 9 bases, with 11 bases separating them. The CDR3 region is CASSLRGRLPQHF. The CDR3, as DNA: TGTGCCAGCAGCTTACGCGGAAGGTTGCCCCAGCATTTT.

The sample holds many counts of this clonotype. V is TRBV11-1 and J is TRBJ2-2, with D possibly being TRBD2 (5 bases). The germline V gene encodes CDR1 SGHAT and CDR2 FQDESV (reference sequence). Trimming removed 1 base at V and 5 bases at J, with 11 bases between. The CDR3 contains 15 residues. The CDR3 protein is CASSLVLGATGELFF. The DNA of the CDR3 is TGTGCCAGCAGCTTAGTGTTGGGAGCGACCGGGGAGCTGTTTTTT.

This clonotype was counted many times. The chain links TRBV7-2 to TRBJ1-5; the match to TRBD1 covers 9 bases. The V segment lost 4 bases and the J segment 5 bases; nucleotides outside the gene matches: 9. The CDR3 length is 16 residues. Germline V CDR1 and CDR2: SGHTA, FQGNSA. The CDR3 is CASSSSTGGIDQPQHF. CDR3 sequence (DNA): TGTGCCAGCAGCTCATCGACAGGGGGGATTGATCAGCCCCAGCATTTT.

Only one count was recorded for this clonotype. Its ends do not fully match the called genes, so a read error is possible. The V call is TRBV6-2 or TRBV6-3, the J call TRBJ2-1; maybe TRBD2 (5 bases). This CDR3 has 12 amino acids. The V gene's germline CDR1 is MNHEY and CDR2 SVGEGT. In DNA form, the CDR3 reads TGTGCCAGCAGTCTGACTATAAATGAGCAGTTCTTT. Translating it yields CASSLTINEQFF.

This clonotype was counted at least ten times. The CDR3 nucleotides read TGTGCCAGCACTTCAAACCGCCAGGGAGGTGAGCCCCAGCATTTT. This gives the protein CASTSNRQGGEPQHF. J is TRBJ1-5 and V is TRBV12-3 or TRBV12-4; tentative D call: TRBD1 (5 bases). The CDR3 sequence is 15 residues long. Trimming cost V 7 bases and J 8 bases, with 21 bases left between them.

Ten or more counts support this clonotype. V gene TRBV19 combines with J gene TRBJ2-2; weak D call: TRBD2 (6 bases). CDR1 and CDR2 (germline): LNHDA, SQIVND (reference sequence). V was pared by 4 bases and J by 1 base, with 10 bases between. This CDR3 has 15 residues. The CDR3 here is CASSTRGKNTGELFF. The DNA for the CDR3 is TGTGCCAGTAGTACGCGGGGAAAGAACACCGGGGAGCTGTTTTTT.

This clonotype is medium-sized in the sample. The chain recombines TRBV29-1 with TRBJ2-6; 7 bases fit TRBD2. This CDR3 region has 13 residues. The germline CDR1 and CDR2 sequences are SQVTM and ANQGSEA. J gave up 3 bases and V 5 bases, and 1 base lay outside the gene matches. CDR3 loop: CSVRGDGANVLTF. As DNA, the CDR3 is TGCAGCGTTCGGGGGGATGGGGCCAACGTCCTGACTTTC.

This clonotype was seen repeatedly, ten times or more. The genes are TRBV7-9 and TRBJ2-3; 9 bases line up with TRBD2. This CDR3 region has 16 residues. Germline assignment: CDR1 SEHNR and CDR2 FQNEAQ (reference sequence). V lost 2 bases to trimming and J lost 2 bases; unmatched junction nucleotides: 5. The CDR3 spells CASSLFAGGITDTQYF. The CDR3 nucleotides are TGTGCCAGCAGCTTATTTGCGGGAGGGATCACAGATACGCAGTATTTT.

This clonotype has a count of ten or more. The rearrangement links TRBV11-3 to TRBJ2-7, with 7 bases matching TRBD1. CDR3 length equals 14 residues. Per the germline V gene, CDR1 is SGHNT and CDR2 is YENEEA. The J segment lost 2 bases and the V segment lost 3 bases, leaving 4 bases of the junction unmatched. CDR3 loop: CASSFSTGTYEQYF. CDR3 in DNA: TGTGCCAGCAGCTTTTCGACAGGGACCTACGAGCAGTACTTC.

This clonotype was observed at least ten times. The rearrangement links TRBV29-1 to TRBJ2-7, with 7 bases that match TRBD2. The ends lost 4 bases at V and 3 bases at J; junction bases unmatched: 9. This CDR3 is built from 14 residues. Germline CDR1 is SQVTM and CDR2 is ANQGSEA. DNA for the CDR3: TGCAGCGTTGGGCTGGCGGGAGTGGGCTACGAGCAGTACTTC. It translates to CSVGLAGVGYEQYF.

The chain carries TRBV29-1 and TRBJ2-7; 8 bases fit TRBD2. This CDR3 region has 14 residues. Unmatched junction bases numbered 6, after V lost 3 bases and J lost 2 bases. Germline lookup yields CDR1 SQVTM and CDR2 ANQGSEA. CDR3 bases: TGCAGCGTTGACAGCGGGGGTACCCCCTACGAGCAGTACTTC. This codes for CSVDSGGTPYEQYF.

This clonotype has a count of ten or more. The chain joins TRBV19 to TRBJ2-6; D might be TRBD1 (6 bases). Germline assignment: CDR1 LNHDA and CDR2 SQIVND (reference sequence). Trimming took 4 bases from V and 1 from J, leaving 11 bases between them. CDR3 length: 16 amino acids. This CDR3 is CASSTHRVSGANVLTF. In DNA, the CDR3 is TGTGCCAGTAGTACTCACAGGGTATCTGGGGCCAACGTCCTGACTTTC.

This clonotype showed up many times. The CDR3 nucleotides are TGCGCCAGCAGCTGGGGACAGGTACACCAAGAGACCCAGTACTTC. Translating gives CASSWGQVHQETQYF. The chain uses TRBV5-1 and TRBJ2-5; 8 bases map to TRBD1. This CDR3 spans 15 amino acids. V shed 3 bases and J 0 bases; nucleotides not matched to a gene: 4. CDR1 and CDR2 (germline): SGHRS, YFSETQ.